This passage covers 20 T cell receptor beta chains from one sample sequenced in a study of beta chain features in type 1 diabetes (dated by TCRdb to about 2018). Study-level results and caveats: A moderate but significant shortening of TCRB CDR3 length was observed in type 1 diabetes patients in all four CD4+ subsets.

Receptor libraries were prepared by the immunoSEQ multiplex PCR assay. The entire isolated RNA was reverse transcribed using the High Capacity cDNA Reverse Transcription Kit, and thus expressed TCRB transcripts were sequenced. TCRdb carries this immuneACCESS record with in-frame sequences only. Its versions omit some clonotypes, under half of them owing to an unresolved V gene in the studies checked, with the rest unexplained. The sample table contains around 53,000 clones; only one count was recorded for just under 65% of them. Over 0.25% of the sample belongs to the ten largest clones. Their target antigens are unknown. Source material: stem cell memory CD4+ T cells from blood. The cell subset or site label, as the study defines it: stem cell-like memory CD4+ T cells. These receptors all come from a woman aged 25 to 39 with type 1 diabetes.

This clone was recorded only once. This chain connects TRBV2 to TRBJ1-1; D remains unclear. There are 16 residues in the CDR3. V lost 2 bases and J lost 1, with 14 bases in between. Looked up from germline, CDR1 is SNHLY and CDR2 is FYNNEI. Here the CDR3 reads CASSETKQIGNTEAFF. CDR3 DNA: TGTGCCAGCAGTGAAACTAAACAAATAGGGAACACTGAAGCTTTCTTT.

This clone was detected only a few times. V is TRBV7-2 and J is TRBJ2-1; D perhaps matches TRBD1 (6 bases). The CDR3 length is 14 residues. Trimming removed 0 bases at V and 10 bases at J, with 13 bases between. Germline V gene data show CDR1 as SGHTA and CDR2 as FQGNSA. The CDR3 protein is CASSLALGAGEQFF. In nucleotides, the CDR3 is TGTGCCAGCAGCTTAGCGCTGGGGGCCGGGGAGCAGTTCTTC.

The CDR3 reads CAISIGTATNTEAFF. The CDR3, as DNA: TGTGCCATCAGTATAGGGACAGCGACGAACACTGAAGCTTTCTTT. V is TRBV10-3 and J is TRBJ1-1; the match to TRBD1 covers 7 bases. This CDR3 contains 15 residues. CDR1 is ENHRY and CDR2 is SYGVKD in the germline V gene. V lost 5 bases, J lost 1 base, and 7 bases stayed unmatched.

The chain joins TRBV11-3 to TRBJ2-5; 15 nucleotides agree with TRBD2. Trimming at V came to 3 bases and at J to 4 bases, leaving 12 bases not matched to a gene. Germline V CDR1 and CDR2: SGHNT, YENEEA. This CDR3 contains 19 residues. The CDR3 DNA reads TGTGCCAGCAGCTTCCGCAACCCGGGACTAGCGGGAGGAGGAGAGACCCAGTACTTC. It encodes CASSFRNPGLAGGGETQYF.

In its sample, this clone was seen a few times. This chain links TRBV21-1 with TRBJ2-4; TRBD2 is the table's D call and was not checked against the DNA. TRBV21-1 is described as a pseudogene. The CDR3 spans 15 residues. Written as DNA, the CDR3 is TGTGCCAGCACCACACGGGAGGTTGCCAAAAACATTCAGTACTTC. The encoded protein is CASTTREVAKNIQYF.

The J gene is TRBJ2-7, the V gene TRBV5-1; 7 nucleotides line up with TRBD2. Germline V gene data show CDR1 as SGHRS and CDR2 as YFSETQ. CDR3 length: 15 residues. The trim removed 3 bases at V and 2 bases at J, leaving 8 bases unmatched. The CDR3 region is CASSSGGSIAYEQYF. DNA for the CDR3: TGCGCCAGCAGCTCTGGCGGGAGCATAGCCTACGAGCAGTACTTC.

The chain carries TRBV19 and TRBJ2-1; TRBD2 agrees at 7 bases. Germline V gene sequence: CDR1 LNHDA, CDR2 SQIVND (reference sequence). This CDR3 has 14 residues. Trimming at V came to 6 bases and at J to 4 bases, leaving 6 bases not matched to a gene. The chain's CDR3 is CASSRSGKYNEQFF. CDR3 coding DNA: TGTGCCAGTAGCCGGAGCGGGAAATACAATGAGCAGTTCTTC.

The rearrangement uses TRBV7-4 and TRBJ1-5, with D maybe TRBD1 (5 bases). Per germline, CDR1 SGHVT and CDR2 SQSDAQ. The V and J ends lost 5 bases and 2 bases respectively, with 25 bases between them. CDR3 length equals 19 residues. The CDR3 DNA reads TGTGCCAGCAGCCATCACCGGGGACTGATGCCTAGGTGCAATCAGCCCCAGCATTTT. Translating it yields CASSHHRGLMPRCNQPQHF.

This chain joins TRBV6-1 and TRBJ2-1; 8 bases fit TRBD1. V lost 8 bases to trimming and J lost 2 bases; unmatched junction nucleotides: 2. The V gene's germline CDR1 is MNHNS and CDR2 SASEGT. The CDR3 covers 13 residues. CDR3 region: CASQDRAYNEQFF. The CDR3 DNA follows: TGTGCCAGCCAGGACAGGGCCTACAATGAGCAGTTCTTC.

The rearrangement links TRBV7-3 to TRBJ2-1; D may be TRBD2 (6 bases). The CDR3 loop spans 15 amino acids. With 5 bases removed from V and 6 bases from J, the gap between germline ends came to 17 bases. The germline V gene has CDR1 SGHTA and CDR2 FQGTGA. In DNA form, the CDR3 reads TGTGCCAGCAGCGCCCCGGGAGCGGCGCTCAATGAGCAGTTCTTC. Its translation is CASSAPGAALNEQFF.

The V and J genes are TRBV18 and TRBJ2-7, with a tentative D call TRBD2 (6 bases). V lost 0 bases, J lost 6 bases, and 9 bases lay in between. Per germline, CDR1 KGHSH and CDR2 LQKENI. The CDR3 loop spans 13 amino acids. CDR3 residues: CASSPPGGSEQYF. The CDR3 DNA reads as TGTGCCAGCTCACCACCGGGGGGTAGCGAGCAGTACTTC.

This clone was recorded only once. The rearrangement uses TRBV9 and TRBJ1-1, with D possibly TRBD1 on 5 matching bases. Per the germline V gene, CDR1 is SGDLS and CDR2 is YYNGEE. There are 12 residues in the CDR3. Trimming shortened V by 7 bases and J by 2 bases, and 9 bases separated the two germline ends. CDR3 DNA sequence: TGTGCCAGCGGGGGGAGTAACACTGAAGCTTTCTTT. Its protein product is CASGGSNTEAFF.

This clone was seen only once. The gene calls are TRBV28 and TRBJ2-1, with TRBD1 matching over 8 bases. The germline V gene encodes CDR1 MDHEN and CDR2 SYDVKM. The CDR3 spans 18 residues. V dropped 7 bases and J dropped 3; count of bases not matched to a gene: 17. CDR3 sequence reads: CASNYLALTGVGYNEQFF. The DNA for the CDR3 is TGTGCCAGCAACTACCTAGCCCTGACAGGGGTGGGCTACAATGAGCAGTTCTTC. Using reference TRBV28 and TRBJ2-1 for the parts outside the CDR3, the full variable domain is DVKVTQSSRYLVKRTGEKVFLECVQDMDHENMFWYRQDPGLGLRLIYFSYDVKMKEKGDIPEGYSVSREKKERFSLILESASTNQTSMYLCASNYLALTGVGYNEQFFGPGTRLTVL.

In its sample, this clone was seen a few times. This sequence joins TRBV7-9 and TRBJ2-5; D possibly corresponds to TRBD1 (5 bases). Germline assignment: CDR1 SEHNR and CDR2 FQNEAQ (reference sequence). Between the trimmed V and J ends, which lost 6 bases and 5 bases, there was a span of 13 bases. The CDR3 runs to 13 residues. The CDR3 reads CASSSQGMETQYF. The CDR3 nucleotides read TGTGCCAGCAGTTCCCAGGGTATGGAGACCCAGTACTTC.

There are a few counts of this clone. The rearrangement links TRBV29-1 to TRBJ1-2; no firm D call. CDR3 length equals 12 residues. Per germline, CDR1 SQVTM and CDR2 ANQGSEA. V was pared by 7 bases and J by 3 bases, with 12 bases between. CDR3 sequence: CSAGESDYGYTF. The CDR3 coding sequence is TGCAGCGCCGGAGAATCAGACTATGGCTACACCTTC.

V usage is TRBV6-5 and J usage is TRBJ2-1; D gene ambiguous. The CDR3 loop spans 13 amino acids. Germline assignment: CDR1 MNHEY and CDR2 SVGAGI. Trimming took 5 bases from V and 2 from J, leaving 7 bases between them. This chain's CDR3 is CASSDITYNEQFF. For the CDR3, the DNA is TGTGCCAGCAGTGACATTACCTACAATGAGCAGTTCTTC.

The chain uses TRBV5-1 and TRBJ2-3, with 11 bases aligning to TRBD2. The V gene's germline CDR1 is SGHRS and CDR2 YFSETQ. The V segment lost 4 bases and the J segment 2 bases; nucleotides outside the gene matches: 3. This CDR3 has 15 amino acids. In nucleotides, the CDR3 is TGCGCCAGCAGCATTAGCGGGAGGGCCACAGATACGCAGTATTTT. This translates into CASSISGRATDTQYF. The whole variable domain, filled in from reference TRBV5-1 and TRBJ2-3, reads KAGVTQTPRYLIKTRGQQVTLSCSPISGHRSVSWYQQTPGQGLQFLFEYFSETQRNKGNFPGRFSGRQFSNSRSEMNVSTLELGDSALYLCASSISGRATDTQYFGPGTRLTVL.

The J gene is TRBJ2-5, the V gene TRBV18; TRBD2 aligns across 14 bases. Germline loops: CDR1 KGHSH, CDR2 LQKENI. Germline trimming cut 5 bases from V and 3 bases from J; bases unmatched to any gene: 2. This CDR3 spans 15 amino acids. As DNA, the CDR3 is TGTGCCAGCTCAACGACTAGCGGGAGGGAAGAGACCCAGTACTTC. This codes for CASSTTSGREETQYF.

V is TRBV18 and J is TRBJ1-2; D is ambiguous. V gave up 4 bases and J gave up 5 bases, with 14 bases separating them. Germline assignment: CDR1 KGHSH and CDR2 LQKENI. The CDR3 totals 14 residues. CDR3 in DNA: TGTGCCAGCTCACAGCGGGCGGACGAATATGGCTACACCTTC. It specifies CASSQRADEYGYTF.

The chain recombines TRBV2 with TRBJ2-7; 11 bases map to TRBD2. The CDR3 extends over 16 amino acids. Germline-derived CDR1 and CDR2 are SNHLY and FYNNEI. V shed 7 bases and J 2 bases; nucleotides not matched to a gene: 10. The CDR3 coding sequence is TGTGCCAGCACCTCTTCGACTAGCGGGACCCCCTACGAGCAGTACTTC. The encoded protein is CASTSSTSGTPYEQYF.